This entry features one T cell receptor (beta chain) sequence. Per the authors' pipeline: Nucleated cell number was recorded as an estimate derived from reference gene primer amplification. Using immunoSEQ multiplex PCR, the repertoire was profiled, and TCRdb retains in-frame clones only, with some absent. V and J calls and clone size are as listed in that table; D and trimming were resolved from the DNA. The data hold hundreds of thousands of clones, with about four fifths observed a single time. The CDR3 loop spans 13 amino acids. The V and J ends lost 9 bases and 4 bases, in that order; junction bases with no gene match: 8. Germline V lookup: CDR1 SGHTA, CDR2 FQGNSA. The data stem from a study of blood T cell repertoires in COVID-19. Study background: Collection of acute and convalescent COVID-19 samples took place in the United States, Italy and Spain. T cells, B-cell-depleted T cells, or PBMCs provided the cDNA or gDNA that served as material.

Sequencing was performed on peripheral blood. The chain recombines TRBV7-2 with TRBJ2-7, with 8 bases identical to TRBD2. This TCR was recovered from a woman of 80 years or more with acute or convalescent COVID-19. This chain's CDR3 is CASMGREVYEQYF. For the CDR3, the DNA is TGTGCCAGTATGGGGCGGGAGGTTTACGAGCAGTACTTC.